This T cell receptor beta chain was retrieved from a study of T cells in Graves' hyperthyroidism and ophthalmopathy. V was cut by 3 bases and J by 5 bases, with 8 bases left in between. The CDR3 sequence is 13 residues long. In germline, CDR1 is SGHNT, CDR2 YENEEA. This clonotype was observed many times. Amplification yielded TCR beta CDR3 regions, with RNA transcripts as the source. When the TCR CDR3 underwent first-round RT-PCR, the HTBI primer set was used. Each CDR3 protein is one row after TCRdb ran MiXCR on the multiplex PCR reads. The table includes about 560,000 distinct CDR3 sequences, over 15% detected once.

Sequencing was done on a sample of blood. The V gene is TRBV11-3, the J gene TRBJ1-5, with a weak D call TRBD1 (5 bases). This receptor was taken from a woman between 18 and 29 years old with Graves' hyperthyroidism. The CDR3 reads CASSLPGHQPQHF. The CDR3 coding sequence is TGTGCCAGCAGCTTGCCAGGGCATCAGCCCCAGCATTTT.